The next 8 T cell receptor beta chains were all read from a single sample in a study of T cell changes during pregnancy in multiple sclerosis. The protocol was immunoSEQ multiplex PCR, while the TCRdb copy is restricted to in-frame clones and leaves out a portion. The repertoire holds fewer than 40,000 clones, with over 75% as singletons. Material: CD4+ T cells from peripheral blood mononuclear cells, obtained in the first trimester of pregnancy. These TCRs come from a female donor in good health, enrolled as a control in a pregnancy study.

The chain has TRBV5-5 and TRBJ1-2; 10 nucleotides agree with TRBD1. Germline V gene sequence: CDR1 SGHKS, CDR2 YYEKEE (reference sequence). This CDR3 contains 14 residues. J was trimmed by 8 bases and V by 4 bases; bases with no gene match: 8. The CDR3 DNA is TGTGCCAGCAGCGGGGGGACAGGGGCGCAAGGCTACACCTTC. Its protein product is CASSGGTGAQGYTF.

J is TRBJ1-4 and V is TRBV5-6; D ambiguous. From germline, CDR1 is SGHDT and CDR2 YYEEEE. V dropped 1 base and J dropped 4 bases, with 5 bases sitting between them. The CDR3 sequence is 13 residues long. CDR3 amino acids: CASSLRGNEKLFF. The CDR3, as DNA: TGTGCCAGCAGCTTGCGGGGTAATGAAAAACTGTTTTTT.

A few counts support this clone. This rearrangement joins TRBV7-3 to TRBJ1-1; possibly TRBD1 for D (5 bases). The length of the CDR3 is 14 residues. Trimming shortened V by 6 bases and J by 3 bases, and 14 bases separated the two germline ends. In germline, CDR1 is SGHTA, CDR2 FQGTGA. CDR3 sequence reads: CASRSGHVDTEAFF. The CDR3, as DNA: TGTGCCAGCAGGTCCGGACACGTGGACACTGAAGCTTTCTTT.

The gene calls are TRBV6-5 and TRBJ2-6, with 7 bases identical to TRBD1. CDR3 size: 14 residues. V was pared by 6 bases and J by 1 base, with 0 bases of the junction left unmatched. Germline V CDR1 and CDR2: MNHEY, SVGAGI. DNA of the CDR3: TGTGCCAGCAGCAGGGGGTCTGGGGCCAACGTCCTGACTTTC. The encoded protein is CASSRGSGANVLTF.

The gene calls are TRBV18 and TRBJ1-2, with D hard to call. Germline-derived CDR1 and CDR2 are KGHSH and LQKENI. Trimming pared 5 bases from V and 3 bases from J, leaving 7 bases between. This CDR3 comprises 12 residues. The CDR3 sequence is CASSSQDYGYTF. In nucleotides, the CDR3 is TGTGCCAGCTCAAGTCAGGACTATGGCTACACCTTC.

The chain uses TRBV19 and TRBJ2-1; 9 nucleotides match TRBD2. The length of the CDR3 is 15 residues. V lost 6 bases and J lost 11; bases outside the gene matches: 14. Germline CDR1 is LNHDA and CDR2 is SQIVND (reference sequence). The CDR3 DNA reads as TGTGCCAGTAGCGAGACCGGGACTAGCAACGCGAAGCAGTTCTTC. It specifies CASSETGTSNAKQFF.

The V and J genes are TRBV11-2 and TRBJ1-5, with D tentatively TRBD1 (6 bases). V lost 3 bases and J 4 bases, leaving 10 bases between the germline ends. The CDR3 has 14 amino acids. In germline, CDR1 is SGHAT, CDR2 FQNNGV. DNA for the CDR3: TGTGCCAGCAGCTTTTCGGACAGTAATCAGCCCCAGCATTTT. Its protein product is CASSFSDSNQPQHF.

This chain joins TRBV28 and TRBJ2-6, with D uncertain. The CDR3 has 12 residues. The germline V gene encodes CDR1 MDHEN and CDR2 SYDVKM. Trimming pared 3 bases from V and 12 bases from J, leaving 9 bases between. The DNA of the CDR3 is TGTGCCAGCAGTTTTTCGACGGGCGTCCTGACTTTC. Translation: CASSFSTGVLTF.